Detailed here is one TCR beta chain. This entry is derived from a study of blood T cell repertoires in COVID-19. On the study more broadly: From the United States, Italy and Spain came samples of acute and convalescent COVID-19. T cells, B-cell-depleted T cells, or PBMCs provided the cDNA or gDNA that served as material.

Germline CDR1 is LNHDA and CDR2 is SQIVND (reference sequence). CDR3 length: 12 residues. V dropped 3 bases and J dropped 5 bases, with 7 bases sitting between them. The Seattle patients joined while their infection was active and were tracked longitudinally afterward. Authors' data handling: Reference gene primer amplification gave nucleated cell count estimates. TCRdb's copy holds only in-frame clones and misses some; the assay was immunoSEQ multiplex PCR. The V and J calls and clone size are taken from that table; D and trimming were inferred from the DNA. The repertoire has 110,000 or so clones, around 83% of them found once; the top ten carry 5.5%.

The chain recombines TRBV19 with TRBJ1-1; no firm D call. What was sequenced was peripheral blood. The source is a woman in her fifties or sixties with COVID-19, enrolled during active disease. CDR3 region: CASSIGLTEAFF. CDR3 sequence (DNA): TGTGCCAGTAGTATCGGTCTTACTGAAGCTTTCTTT.